This TCR beta chain was captured by sequencing in a study of Graves' ophthalmopathy and Graves' hyperthyroidism. About the research overall: Peripheral blood was obtained at first diagnosis, ahead of any treatment.

With regard to this clonotype: Antigen unknown.

Scientists amplified the TCR beta CDR3 regions from RNA transcripts. The authors performed first-round RT-PCR with HTBI primers and then a second-round multiplex PCR. TCRdb recomputed calls from the multiplex PCR reads with MiXCR, one row per CDR3 protein. Of 400,000 or so distinct CDR3 sequences in the sample, about a sixth were seen once. Overall study results and limits: For separating ophthalmopathy from stable hyperthyroidism, a 13-signature model gave 87.88% sensitivity and 81.08% specificity. The study's model predicted ophthalmopathy progression at about 64% sensitivity and 72% to 85% specificity.

Sequenced input: peripheral blood. This TCR derives from an adult woman with stable Graves' hyperthyroidism.

CDR3 sequence reads: CASSRTGTGRETQYF. Written as DNA, the CDR3 is TGTGCCAGCAGCCGTACCGGGACAGGGAGGGAGACCCAGTACTTC. The V gene is TRBV12-3 or TRBV12-4, the J gene TRBJ2-5; 9 nucleotides align to TRBD1. The CDR3 totals 15 residues. J gave up 5 bases and V 6 bases, and 10 bases lay outside the gene matches.